These 28 T cell receptor beta chains originate from one sample sequenced in a study of response to subunit inactivated influenza vaccine. TCRdb re-called the RT-PCR reads with MiXCR, one entry per CDR3 protein. This table has about 570,000 distinct CDR3 sequences, roughly 12% appearing once. This sample was also put to use in a study of T cells expressing NK-cell markers. That investigation notes: The cDNA for TCR beta came from 5'RACE template switching with UMIs.

The sample was PBMCs from blood, taken on the day of vaccination. The receptors stem from a man in his forties or fifties who received an inactivated influenza vaccine.

This clonotype was observed a handful of times. CDR3 nucleotides: TGTGCCAGCAGTCCCGTGGGGGGAGCCGAGCAGTACTTC. Residues: CASSPVGGAEQYF. The gene calls are TRBV27 and TRBJ2-7; TRBD2 is a possible D gene (6 bases). Trimming removed 5 bases from V and 6 bases from J, with 14 bases in between. The CDR3 loop spans 13 amino acids. The germline V gene encodes CDR1 MNHEY and CDR2 SMNVEV (reference sequence).

This clonotype was counted a few times. This chain links TRBV20-1 with TRBJ2-1; TRBD2 is a possible D gene (5 bases). Germline V gene lookup returns CDR1 DFQATT and CDR2 SNEGSKA (reference sequence). The CDR3 has 13 amino acids. Between the trimmed V and J ends, which lost 5 bases and 9 bases, there was a span of 17 bases. DNA for the CDR3: TGCAGTGCTCAGGACTCCCCCAAGGGTGAGCAGTTCTTC. Translated, it gives CSAQDSPKGEQFF.

This chain uses TRBV29-1 with TRBJ2-5; no reliable D call. Trimming pared 1 base from V and 2 bases from J, leaving 8 bases between. The CDR3 has 13 residues. CDR1 is SQVTM, CDR2 ANQGSEA, per germline. The CDR3 loop reads CSVEGGIQETQYF. The CDR3 DNA follows: TGCAGCGTTGAAGGAGGCATACAAGAGACCCAGTACTTC.

This CDR3 reads CASSLIRDSTYNEQFF. The DNA of the CDR3 is TGTGCCAGCAGCTTAATCCGGGACAGCACCTACAATGAGCAGTTCTTC. The rearrangement links TRBV7-9 to TRBJ2-1; 7 nucleotides match TRBD1. The CDR3 has 16 amino acids. The J segment lost 2 bases and the V segment lost 2 bases, leaving 6 bases of the junction unmatched. Germline values: CDR1 SEHNR, CDR2 FQNEAQ (reference sequence).

This sequence joins TRBV14 and TRBJ1-1; perhaps TRBD1 as D (6 bases). Germline values: CDR1 SGHDN, CDR2 FVKESK. This CDR3 comprises 15 residues. With 3 bases removed from V and 1 base from J, the gap between germline ends came to 12 bases. The CDR3 DNA reads TGTGCCAGCAGCCAGCTAGACAGGAAGAACACTGAAGCTTTCTTT. Residues: CASSQLDRKNTEAFF.

This clonotype came up many times. V gene TRBV12-3 or TRBV12-4 combines with J gene TRBJ2-3; a possible D gene is TRBD2 (5 bases). V lost 7 bases and J 2 bases, leaving 13 bases between the germline ends. The CDR3 consists of 14 residues. The CDR3 loop reads CASKTTTTTDTQYF. The CDR3 DNA reads as TGTGCCAGCAAGACGACTACCACCACAGATACGCAGTATTTT.

The chain has TRBV9 and TRBJ2-3; D unclear. The CDR3 runs to 14 residues. The germline V gene encodes CDR1 SGDLS and CDR2 YYNGEE. V dropped 0 bases and J dropped 2 bases, with 7 bases sitting between them. In nucleotides, the CDR3 is TGTGCCAGCAGCGTAGCAGCGTACACAGATACGCAGTATTTT. Protein sequence: CASSVAAYTDTQYF. Full variable domain (remainder filled in from reference TRBV9 and TRBJ2-3): DSGVTQTPKHLITATGQRVTLRCSPRSGDLSVYWYQQSLDQGLQFLIQYYNGEERAKGNILERFSAQQFPDLHSELNLSSLELGDSALYFCASSVAAYTDTQYFGPGTRLTVL.

This clonotype was recorded only once. The J gene is TRBJ2-3, the V gene TRBV18; 8 positions agree with TRBD1. Germline CDR1 KGHSH, CDR2 LQKENI. The CDR3 consists of 15 residues. Trimming removed 2 bases from V and 4 bases from J; junction bases left unmatched: 5. DNA of the CDR3: TGTGCCAGCTCACCAGGCAGGGGGCGAGCAGATACGCAGTATTTT. Its protein product is CASSPGRGRADTQYF.

This clonotype showed up just a few times. V gene TRBV11-2 combines with J gene TRBJ2-4; D is unresolved. CDR1 SGHAT and CDR2 FQNNGV come from the germline V gene. CDR3 length equals 8 residues. Trimming pared 8 bases from V and 12 bases from J, leaving 5 bases between. The CDR3, as DNA: TGTGCCAGCGATGGTCAGTACTTC. Translated, it gives CASDGQYF.

The CDR3 region is CASSQGVSRAAGELFF. As DNA, the CDR3 is TGCGCCAGCAGCCAGGGGGTGAGCAGGGCGGCCGGGGAGCTGTTTTTT. The rearrangement joins TRBV4-3 to TRBJ2-2, with D perhaps TRBD1 or TRBD2 (5 bases each). The germline CDR1 and CDR2 sequences are LGHNA and YSLEER. Trimming pared 3 bases from V and 6 bases from J, leaving 17 bases between. This CDR3 spans 16 amino acids.

This clonotype was seen a handful of times. The chain carries TRBV7-8 and TRBJ1-5, with D possibly TRBD1 on 5 matching bases. Per germline, CDR1 SGHVS and CDR2 FQNEAQ. This CDR3 spans 15 amino acids. V shed 1 base and J shed 6 bases, with 13 bases lying between them. The CDR3 sequence: CASSLERTRVQPQHF. The CDR3 region has the DNA TGTGCCAGCAGCTTAGAGCGGACAAGGGTTCAGCCCCAGCATTTT.

V gene TRBV18 combines with J gene TRBJ2-1; 11 nucleotides match TRBD1. This CDR3 is 14 amino acids long. V dropped 6 bases and J dropped 4; count of bases not matched to a gene: 2. Per germline, CDR1 KGHSH and CDR2 LQKENI. CDR3 protein: CASSGQGEYNEQFF. CDR3 DNA: TGTGCCAGCTCGGGACAGGGGGAGTACAATGAGCAGTTCTTC.

CDR3 sequence reads: CASSRKRINRNEQFF. The CDR3 coding sequence is TGTGCCAGCAGCAGAAAGCGGATCAATCGCAATGAGCAGTTCTTC. This rearrangement joins TRBV6-2 or TRBV6-3 to TRBJ2-1, with D possibly TRBD2 on 5 matching bases. V lost 6 bases and J 6 bases, leaving 18 bases between the germline ends. The CDR3 is 15 amino acids. CDR1 is MNHEY, CDR2 SVGEGT, per germline.

The chain recombines TRBV5-6 with TRBJ1-2, with TRBD1 matching 7 bases. Looked up from germline, CDR1 is SGHDT and CDR2 is YYEEEE. The ends lost 5 bases at V and 0 bases at J; junction bases unmatched: 13. This CDR3 has 17 amino acids. The DNA of the CDR3 is TGTGCCAGCAGTTCTACTGGACAGGCGATAGCTAACTATGGCTACACCTTC. This encodes CASSSTGQAIANYGYTF.

In this sample, this clonotype turned up a few times. The chain has TRBV28 and TRBJ2-7, with a tentative D call TRBD2 (7 bases). The CDR3 sequence is 14 residues long. V lost 6 bases and J 3 bases, leaving 15 bases between the germline ends. Per the germline V gene, CDR1 is MDHEN and CDR2 is SYDVKM. The CDR3 region has the DNA TGTGCCAGCAGCTCGGGGGGCGTTTTCTACGAGCAGTACTTC. Protein product: CASSSGGVFYEQYF.

The chain employs TRBV10-1 and TRBJ2-2; TRBD2 might be the D (5 bases). This CDR3 spans 14 amino acids. CDR1 and CDR2 from the germline V gene are WNHNN and SYGVQD (reference sequence). Trimming shortened V by 10 bases and J by 2 bases, and 14 bases separated the two germline ends. The DNA of the CDR3 is TGCGCCACCCAGCCGGGAACAAACACCGGGGAGCTGTTTTTT. This gives the protein CATQPGTNTGELFF.

This chain joins TRBV5-5 and TRBJ2-4; TRBD1 matches at 7 bases. Germline trimming cut 4 bases from V and 2 bases from J; bases unmatched to any gene: 12. CDR1 is SGHKS, CDR2 YYEKEE, per germline (reference sequence). This CDR3 region has 17 residues. The CDR3 reads CASSLLFRQGTKNIQYF. DNA of the CDR3: TGTGCCAGCAGCCTCTTATTTAGACAGGGCACCAAAAACATTCAGTACTTC.

The genes are TRBV7-6 and TRBJ2-1, with 13 bases lining up with TRBD2. This CDR3 comprises 16 residues. Trimming removed 5 bases from V and 7 bases from J; junction bases left unmatched: 8. Germline values: CDR1 SGHVS, CDR2 FNYEAQ. The CDR3 bases are TGTGCCAGCAGCCCGATGGGACTAGCGGGAAGTAATGAGCAGTTCTTC. It encodes CASSPMGLAGSNEQFF.

The chain combines TRBV7-2 with TRBJ1-2, with 8 bases matching TRBD1. The germline CDR1 and CDR2 sequences are SGHTA and FQGNSA. V trimming: 5 bases; J trimming: 8 bases; junction bases outside the gene matches: 7. This CDR3 has 13 residues. CDR3 sequence (DNA): TGTGCCAGCAGCCAGGGACAGGTTACGGGCTACACCTTC. Translating it yields CASSQGQVTGYTF.

V gene TRBV4-3 combines with J gene TRBJ2-2, with 7 bases lining up with TRBD2. V lost 0 bases to trimming and J lost 6 bases; unmatched junction nucleotides: 1. The CDR3 spans 14 residues. CDR1 is LGHNA, CDR2 YSLEER, per germline. CDR3 region: CASSQDAGAGELFF. Written as DNA, the CDR3 is TGCGCCAGCAGCCAAGACGCGGGAGCCGGGGAGCTGTTTTTT.

This clonotype was picked up a small number of times. The chain employs TRBV6-2 or TRBV6-3 and TRBJ2-7, with 8 bases aligning to TRBD2. The CDR3 sequence is 14 residues long. Germline loops: CDR1 MNHEY, CDR2 SVGEGT. The ends lost 7 bases at V and 3 bases at J; junction bases unmatched: 8. CDR3 coding DNA: TGTGCCAGCAAAACCGGGACTAGGCTCTACGAGCAGTACTTC. The encoded protein is CASKTGTRLYEQYF.

Notes on this clonotype: At one of its ends the junction is not consistent with the germline gene, which may arise from a read error. DNA for the CDR3: TGTGCCAGCGGTGAAGCCCCTAACACTGAAGCTTTCTTT. This encodes CASGEAPNTEAFF. This chain links TRBV2 with TRBJ1-1; D uncertain. Germline values: CDR1 SNHLY, CDR2 FYNNEI. This CDR3 spans 13 amino acids.

The chain couples TRBV5-1 to TRBJ2-1; the D gene is possibly TRBD2 (5 bases). CDR1 SGHRS and CDR2 YFSETQ come from the germline V gene. V shed 4 bases and J shed 0 bases, with 14 bases lying between them. The CDR3 is 16 residues long. CDR3 protein: CASSARLGSSYNEQFF. The CDR3 coding sequence is TGCGCCAGCAGCGCCCGACTTGGGAGCTCCTACAATGAGCAGTTCTTC.

The gene calls are TRBV29-1 and TRBJ1-4; no reliable D call. The CDR3 extends over 13 amino acids. Germline lookup yields CDR1 SQVTM and CDR2 ANQGSEA. Between the trimmed V and J ends, which lost 3 bases and 6 bases, there was a span of 11 bases. CDR3 in DNA: TGCAGCGTTGAGTCGGGGTCGGATGAAAAACTGTTTTTT. Translation gives CSVESGSDEKLFF.

The sample holds a few counts of this clonotype. The V gene is TRBV5-1, the J gene TRBJ2-7, with 7 positions matching TRBD1. Trimming at V came to 0 bases and at J to 4 bases, leaving 7 bases not matched to a gene. The CDR3 sequence is 15 residues long. The V gene's germline CDR1 is SGHRS and CDR2 YFSETQ. The CDR3 sequence is CASSLAMGQMYEQYF. The CDR3 region has the DNA TGCGCCAGCAGCTTGGCCATGGGACAGATGTACGAGCAGTACTTC.

This chain links TRBV9 with TRBJ2-7, with 7 bases lining up with TRBD1. CDR3 size: 12 residues. With 4 bases clipped from V and 6 bases from J, the junction kept 4 bases outside the gene matches. Germline V CDR1 and CDR2: SGDLS, YYNGEE. The CDR3 bases are TGTGCCAGCAGCACACGACAGGGCGAGCAGTACTTC. Amino acids: CASSTRQGEQYF. Complete variable domain (other parts from reference TRBV9 and TRBJ2-7): DSGVTQTPKHLITATGQRVTLRCSPRSGDLSVYWYQQSLDQGLQFLIQYYNGEERAKGNILERFSAQQFPDLHSELNLSSLELGDSALYFCASSTRQGEQYFGPGTRLTVT.

This clonotype was seen many times. This chain joins TRBV4-3 and TRBJ2-2, with D perhaps assigned TRBD1 or TRBD2 (5 bases each). This CDR3 is built from 17 residues. Germline values: CDR1 LGHNA, CDR2 YSLEER. V was cut by 2 bases and J by 2 bases, with 15 bases left in between. CDR3 loop: CASSQRAGTFNTGELFF. The CDR3, as DNA: TGCGCCAGCAGCCAAAGGGCAGGGACCTTTAACACCGGGGAGCTGTTTTTT.

The table lists this clonotype with a few counts. The CDR3 nucleotides read TGTGCCAGCAGCCAAGATAGGAGACAGAACACTGAAGCTTTCTTT. As protein: CASSQDRRQNTEAFF. V is TRBV4-2 and J is TRBJ1-1; D not certain. V shed 0 bases and J shed 1 base, with 9 bases lying between them. CDR1 and CDR2 (germline): LGHNA, YNFKEQ. The CDR3 is 15 amino acids.